What follows is one T cell receptor beta chain and its context. The data derive from a study of blood T cell repertoires in COVID-19. Study context: T cells, B-cell-depleted T cells, or PBMCs supplied cDNA or gDNA.

Study members were between about 18 and 95 years old and lived in 24 US regions. Participant-reported clinical history was the basis for cohort assignment. Trimming removed 3 bases from V and 3 bases from J, with 6 bases in between. CDR1 is SGHTA, CDR2 FQGTGA, per germline. The CDR3 is made up of 14 amino acids. Profiling relied on immunoSEQ multiplex PCR, and the TCRdb table lists in-frame clones only, not all of them. The data contain roughly 400,000 clones, about 86% of them singletons. Sequenced: PBMCs or T cells enriched from blood (not recorded which). The TCR originated in a woman aged 50 to 60 who had recovered from COVID-19. The chain links TRBV7-3 to TRBJ2-6; no clear D gene. Here the CDR3 DNA reads TGTGCCAGCAGCTTCTATAGTGGGGCCAACGTCCTGACTTTC. Translated, it gives CASSFYSGANVLTF. Looking up the rest from reference TRBV7-3 and TRBJ2-6 gives the full variable domain: GAGVSQTPSNKVTEKGKYVELRCDPISGHTALYWYRQSLGQGPEFLIYFQGTGAADDSGLPNDRFFAVRPEGSVSTLKIQRTERGDSAVYLCASSFYSGANVLTFGAGSRLTVL.